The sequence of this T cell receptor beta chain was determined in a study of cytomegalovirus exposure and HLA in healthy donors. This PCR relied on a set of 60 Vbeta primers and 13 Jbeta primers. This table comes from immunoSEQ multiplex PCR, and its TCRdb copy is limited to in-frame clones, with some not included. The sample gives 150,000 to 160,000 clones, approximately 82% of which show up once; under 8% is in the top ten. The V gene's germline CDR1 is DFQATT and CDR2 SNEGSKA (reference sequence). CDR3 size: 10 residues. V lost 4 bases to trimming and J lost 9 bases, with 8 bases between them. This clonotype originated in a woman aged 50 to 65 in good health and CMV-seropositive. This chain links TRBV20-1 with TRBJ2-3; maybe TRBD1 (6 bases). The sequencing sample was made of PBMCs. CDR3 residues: CSATGGTQYF. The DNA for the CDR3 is TGCAGTGCTACTGGGGGCACGCAGTATTTT.